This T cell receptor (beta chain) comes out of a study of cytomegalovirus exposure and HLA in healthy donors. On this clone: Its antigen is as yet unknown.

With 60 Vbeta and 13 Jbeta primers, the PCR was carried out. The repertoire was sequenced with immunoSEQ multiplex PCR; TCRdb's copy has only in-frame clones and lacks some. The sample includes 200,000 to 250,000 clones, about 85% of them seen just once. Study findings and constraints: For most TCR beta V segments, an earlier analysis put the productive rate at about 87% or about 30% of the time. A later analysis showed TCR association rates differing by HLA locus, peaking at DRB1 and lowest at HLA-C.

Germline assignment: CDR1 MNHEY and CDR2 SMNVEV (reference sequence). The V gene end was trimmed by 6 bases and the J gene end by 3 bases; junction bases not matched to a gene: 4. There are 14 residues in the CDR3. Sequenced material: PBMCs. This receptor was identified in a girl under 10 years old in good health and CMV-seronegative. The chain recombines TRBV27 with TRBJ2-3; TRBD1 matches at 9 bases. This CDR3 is CASRGTGRTDTQYF. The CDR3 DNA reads TGTGCCAGCAGGGGGACAGGGAGGACAGATACGCAGTATTTT.